Described below is a single T cell receptor (beta chain) sequence and its context. The data were taken from a study of shared clonotypes between healthy human individuals. When replicate PCRs were run on sorted subsets, they used about 220 ng DNA, around 33,000 T cell genomes. Assay used: immunoSEQ multiplex PCR; TCRdb lists only in-frame clones, some missing. The repertoire holds under 600,000 clones, about 98% seen once, with more than 0.3% in the top ten. Naive CD8 populations comprised CD45RO-negative cells positively selected for CCR7, excluding terminally differentiated effector memory CD45RA+ cells. Sequenced: naive CD8+ T cells sorted from blood. The receptor was isolated from a man aged 30 to 45 in good health.

In nucleotides, the CDR3 is TGTGCCAGCAGCCGCGGACAGGGGGGATCTCAGCCCCAGCATTTT. Protein product: CASSRGQGGSQPQHF. This chain connects TRBV7-2 to TRBJ1-5, with 10 bases aligning to TRBD1. The CDR3 contains 15 residues. The germline V gene encodes CDR1 SGHTA and CDR2 FQGNSA. V lost 5 bases to trimming and J lost 6 bases; unmatched junction nucleotides: 7. Complete variable domain (other parts from reference TRBV7-2 and TRBJ1-5): GAGVSQSPSNKVTEKGKDVELRCDPISGHTALYWYRQSLGQGLEFLIYFQGNSAPDKSGLPSDRFSAERTGGSVSTLTIQRTQQEDSAVYLCASSRGQGGSQPQHFGDGTRLSIL.